This TCR beta chain was found in a study of cytotoxic CD8 clonotypes in ibrutinib-treated CLL. Study-level background: There were, on average, nearly 260,000 productive templates and tens of thousands of productive rearrangements per sample. The study's findings and limits: At baseline, clonality was higher than in age-matched healthy donors and correlated with CD8+ counts.

Of note for this clone: Its matching antigen is unknown.

Frozen PBMC stocks contributed around 1.9 micrograms of genomic DNA to the TCR beta libraries. TCRdb's table, derived via immunoSEQ multiplex PCR, lists solely in-frame clones and lacks some. The sample comprises about 120,000 clones, 58% of which are singletons, and around a third rests with the top ten. The CDR3 extends over 15 amino acids. Trimming cost V 5 bases and J 12 bases; bases outside gene matches: 10. Germline loops: CDR1 SEHNR, CDR2 FQNEAQ (reference sequence). The sequence was obtained from a human donor with chronic lymphocytic leukemia. The sample was PBMCs, taken after 24 months of ibrutinib treatment. The chain has TRBV7-9 and TRBJ2-7, with 16 bases that match TRBD2. CDR3 in amino acids: CASSEPGLAGGPVYF. The CDR3, as DNA: TGTGCCAGCAGCGAACCGGGACTAGCGGGGGGGCCTGTGTACTTC.